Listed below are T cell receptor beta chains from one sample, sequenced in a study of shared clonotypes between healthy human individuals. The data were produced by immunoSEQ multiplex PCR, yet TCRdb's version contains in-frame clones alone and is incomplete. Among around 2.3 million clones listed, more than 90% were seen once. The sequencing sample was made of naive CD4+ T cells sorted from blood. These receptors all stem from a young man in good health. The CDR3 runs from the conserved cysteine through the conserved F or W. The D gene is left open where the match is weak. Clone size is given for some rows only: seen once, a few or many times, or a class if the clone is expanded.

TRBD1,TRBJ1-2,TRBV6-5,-,CASRRTTGGDYGYTF,TGTGCCAGCAGGCGCACGACAGGGGGCGACTATGGCTACACCTTC
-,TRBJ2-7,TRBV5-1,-,CASSLDSRSYEQYF,TGCGCCAGCAGCTTGGACTCGAGGAGCTACGAGCAGTACTTC
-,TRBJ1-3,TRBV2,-,CASSVDLGNTIYF,TGTGCCAGCAGTGTTGATCTGGGAAACACCATATATTTT
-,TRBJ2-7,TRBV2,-,CASSLRGSEQYF,TGTGCCAGCAGTCTGCGGGGCTCTGAGCAGTACTTC
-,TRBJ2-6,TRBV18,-,CASSPPMSSGANVLTF,TGTGCCAGCTCACCACCGATGAGCTCTGGGGCCAACGTCCTGACTTTC
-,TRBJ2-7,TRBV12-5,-,CASGIGTGSYEQYF,TGTGCCAGTGGCATCGGGACGGGGTCCTACGAGCAGTACTTC
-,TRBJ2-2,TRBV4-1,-,CASSQGKGTTNTGELFF,TGCGCCAGCAGCCAAGGGAAAGGGACCACGAACACCGGGGAGCTGTTTTTT
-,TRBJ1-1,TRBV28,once,CAIVGQTEAFF,TGTGCCATCGTCGGACAGACTGAAGCTTTCTTT
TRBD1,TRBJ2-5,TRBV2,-,CASSEAGTGMEETQYF,TGTGCCAGCAGTGAAGCGGGGACAGGGATGGAGGAGACCCAGTACTTC
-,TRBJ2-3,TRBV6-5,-,CASSPDARGTDTQYF,TGTGCCAGCAGCCCCGACGCTCGGGGCACAGATACGCAGTATTTT
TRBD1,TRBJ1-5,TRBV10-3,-,CAISVGQGASQPQHF,TGTGCCATCAGTGTGGGACAGGGGGCTTCTCAGCCCCAGCATTTT
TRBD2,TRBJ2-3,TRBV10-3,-,CAISSSGSGTDTQYF,TGTGCCATCAGTTCTAGCGGGAGTGGAACAGATACGCAGTATTTT
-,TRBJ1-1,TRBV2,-,CASSSQPRETSGLAFF,TGTGCCAGCAGTTCCCAGCCCCGGGAGACATCGGGTCTAGCTTTCTTT
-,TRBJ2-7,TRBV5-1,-,CASSLVLGALYEQYF,TGCGCCAGCAGCTTGGTTCTGGGCGCCCTCTACGAGCAGTACTTC
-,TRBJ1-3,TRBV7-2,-,CASSLGGLPHGNTIYF,TGTGCCAGCAGCTTAGGTGGACTCCCCCACGGAAACACCATATATTTT
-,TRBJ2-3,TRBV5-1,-,CASSFTSTTDTQYF,TGCGCCAGCAGCTTCACTAGCACAACAGATACGCAGTATTTT